This TCR beta chain came from a study of blood T cell repertoires in COVID-19. As for the study in general: There were acute and convalescent COVID-19 samples, and they came from the United States, Italy and Spain. PBMCs, B-cell-depleted T cells, or T cells provided the cDNA or gDNA that made up the material.

In the authors' workflow: Amplification of reference gene primers was used by the study to estimate nucleated cell counts. The assay was immunoSEQ multiplex PCR, and TCRdb's table has in-frame clones only and misses some. V and J calls and clone size are as listed in that table; D and trimming were resolved from the DNA. This table has about 41,000 clones, more than 65% appearing once. Trimming left V 8 bases short and J 5 bases short, with 10 bases between. This CDR3 is 12 amino acids long. CDR1 and CDR2 (germline): KGHSH, LQKENI. The rearrangement links TRBV18 to TRBJ2-1; TRBD2 is a possible D gene (7 bases). Specimen: peripheral blood. The clonotype comes from an elderly man with acute or convalescent COVID-19. The CDR3 DNA reads TGTGCCAGCGGGGGGGACAACAATGAGCAGTTCTTC. Translated: CASGGDNNEQFF.